The clone carrying this T cell receptor (beta chain) was seen only once. Method: immunoSEQ multiplex PCR; TCRdb's copy keeps in-frame clones and lacks some. The repertoire consists of approximately 450,000 clones, with around 90% occurring once and the leading ten covering 12%. This sample is part of a study of Ad26.COV2.S vaccination and SARS-CoV-2 variants. Treatment reported: roughly 19 received Ad26.COV2.S at low or high dose, single or two shots; about 5 received placebo; per-sample allocation not given. Specimens were obtained on day 63 following the first vaccine or placebo injection. CDR1 and CDR2 (germline): PRHDT, FYEKMQ (reference sequence). The CDR3 consists of 15 residues. V was clipped by 2 bases and J by 3 bases, with 14 bases between them.

The chain joins TRBV13 to TRBJ2-7; TRBD1 is a possible D gene (6 bases). The sequence came from a person aged 18-65 years who received the Ad26.COV2.S COVID-19 vaccine or a placebo. The sequencing here drew on peripheral blood, taken in a trial of Ad26.COV2.S vaccine versus placebo. CDR3 in DNA: TGTGCCAGCAGCTTAAAGTCGGCAGGGGACTACGAGCAGTACTTC. This sequence encodes CASSLKSAGDYEQYF.